This TCR beta chain is drawn from a study of shared clonotypes between healthy human individuals. Sequencing was performed with immunoSEQ multiplex PCR; in TCRdb, only in-frame clones are kept and a portion is missing. The table includes about 1 million clones, around 75% detected once. General study results and limits: The study found lower generation probabilities in non-shared clonotypes than in those shared by all four donors.

CDR3 length: 16 residues. With 2 bases removed from V and 1 base from J, the gap between germline ends came to 12 bases. Germline CDR1 MNHNS, CDR2 SASEGT. The count of this clone is one. Its antigen is undetermined. The source of this sequence is a man younger than 35 in good health. The chain recombines TRBV6-1 with TRBJ2-4; possibly TRBD1 for D (6 bases). Specimen: memory CD4+ T cells sorted from blood. Stated subset: CD45RA-negative fraction. The CDR3 is CASSEQGIWAKNIQYF. The DNA for the CDR3 is TGTGCCAGCAGTGAACAGGGGATCTGGGCCAAAAACATTCAGTACTTC.